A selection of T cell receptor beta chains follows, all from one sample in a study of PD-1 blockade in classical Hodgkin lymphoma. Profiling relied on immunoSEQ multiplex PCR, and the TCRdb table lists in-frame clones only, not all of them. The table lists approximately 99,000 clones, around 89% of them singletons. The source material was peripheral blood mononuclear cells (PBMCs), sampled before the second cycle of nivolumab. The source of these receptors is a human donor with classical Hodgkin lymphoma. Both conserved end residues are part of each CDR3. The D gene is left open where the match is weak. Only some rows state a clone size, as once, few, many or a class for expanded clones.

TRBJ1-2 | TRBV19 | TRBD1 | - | CASRPKDRANYGYTF | TGTGCCAGTAGGCCCAAGGACAGGGCGAACTATGGCTACACCTTC
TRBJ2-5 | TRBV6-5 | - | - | CASRGGPYQETQYF | TGTGCCAGCAGAGGTGGACCGTACCAAGAGACCCAGTACTTC
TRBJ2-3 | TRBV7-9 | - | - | CASSLSPEQPTQYF | TGTGCCAGCAGCTTATCCCCCGAGCAACCTACGCAGTATTTT
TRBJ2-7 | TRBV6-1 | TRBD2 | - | CASSVRLAGVLREQYF | TGTGCCAGCAGTGTCCGACTAGCGGGAGTGCTACGCGAGCAGTACTTC
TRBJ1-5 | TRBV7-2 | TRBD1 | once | CASSLRQGNQPQHF | TGTGCCAGCAGCTTAAGACAGGGAAATCAGCCCCAGCATTTT
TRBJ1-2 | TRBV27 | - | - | CASSFGGARHYGYTF | TGTGCCAGCAGTTTCGGAGGGGCCCGACACTATGGCTACACCTTC
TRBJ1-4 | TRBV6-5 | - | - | CASSSHEKLFF | TGTGCCAGCAGTTCTCATGAAAAACTGTTTTTT
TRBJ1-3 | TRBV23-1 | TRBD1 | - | CASSGTERGNTIYF | TGCGCCAGCTCCGGGACAGAGCGCGGAAACACCATATATTTT
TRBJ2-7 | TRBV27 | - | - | CASSSPGSSYEQYF | TGTGCCAGCAGTTCCCCGGGCAGCTCCTACGAGCAGTACTTC
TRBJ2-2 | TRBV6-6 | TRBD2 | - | CASSYYAGGAGELFF | TGTGCCAGCAGTTACTATGCGGGAGGAGCCGGGGAGCTGTTTTTT
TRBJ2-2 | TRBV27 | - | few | CASSSGTGELFF | TGTGCCAGCAGTTCCGGAACCGGGGAGCTGTTTTTT
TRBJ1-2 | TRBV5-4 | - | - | CASSDGPSAGYGYTF | TGTGCCAGCAGCGACGGGCCCTCGGCGGGCTATGGCTACACCTTC
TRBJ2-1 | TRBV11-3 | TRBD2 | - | CASSTRLAGVNEQFF | TGTGCCAGCAGCACTAGACTAGCGGGAGTTAATGAGCAGTTCTTC
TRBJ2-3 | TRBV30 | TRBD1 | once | CAWSFDRGGGTDTQYF | TGTGCCTGGAGCTTCGACAGGGGAGGAGGCACAGATACGCAGTATTTT
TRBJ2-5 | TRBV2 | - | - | CASRRDTGFQETQYF | TGTGCCAGCAGGAGAGATACAGGGTTCCAAGAGACCCAGTACTTC
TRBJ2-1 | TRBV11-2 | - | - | CASSLGYEQFF | TGTGCCAGCAGCTTAGGTTATGAGCAGTTCTTC
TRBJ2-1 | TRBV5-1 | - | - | CASSLGGGRTYNEQFF | TGCGCCAGCAGCCTCGGGGGTGGGAGAACCTACAATGAGCAGTTCTTC